This entry is about one T cell receptor (beta chain). Its antigen is still unknown. These data are taken from a study of PD-L1 blockade in urothelial cancer. Across the study: Analyses were performed on blood at 3 weeks after treatment start (the second dose) and at 6 weeks. Study observations and caveats: Below-median TCR clonality that was measured in pretreatment blood predicted better survival.

Time point noted: pretreatment peripheral blood. Patients had locally advanced or metastatic urothelial carcinoma. TCRdb's copy holds only in-frame clones and misses some; the assay was immunoSEQ multiplex PCR. In the table there are tens of thousands of clones, around 90% of which are singletons. The sample in question was PBMCs, obtained around atezolizumab (anti-PD-L1) treatment. The clonotype originates from a man aged 70 or older with urothelial cancer.

For the CDR3, the DNA is TGTGCCAGCAGCTCGCGGGGACTAGCGGGAGGTGGTGAGCAGTACTTC. Translation gives CASSSRGLAGGGEQYF. The chain recombines TRBV5-6 with TRBJ2-7; TRBD2 matches at 15 bases. The germline gives CDR1 SGHDT, CDR2 YYEEEE. CDR3 length: 16 amino acids. J was trimmed by 7 bases and V by 3 bases; bases with no gene match: 8.